These 14 T cell receptor beta chains originate from one sample sequenced in a study of T cell clusters in autoimmune cytopenias. TRB was amplified by touch-down multiplex PCR, primer pools A and B combined. Reanalyzing the multiplex PCR reads, TCRdb keeps one entry per CDR3 protein, without DNA. Recorded for this sample: about 230 distinct CDR3 sequences. TRB was amplified from roughly 0.25 ug of peripheral blood genomic DNA per sample. Sequences were obtained from peripheral blood. The source of these receptors is a human donor with an autoimmune cytopenia or autoimmune hepatitis (not recorded which).

The J gene is TRBJ1-4, the V gene TRBV5-6; absent DNA, TCRdb's TRBD1 call cannot be checked. The germline V gene has CDR1 SGHDT and CDR2 YYEEEE. The CDR3 has 17 residues. CDR3 residues: CASSSLRGTGLDEKLFF.

CDR3: CASSPLTGTGGIGYGYTF. V and J are TRBV13 and TRBJ1-2; the TCRdb D gene call, TRBD1, has no DNA to confirm it. Germline lookup yields CDR1 PRHDT and CDR2 FYEKMQ (reference sequence). The CDR3 totals 18 residues.

The chain has TRBV27 and TRBJ2-7; the D call of TRBD1 rests on TCRdb alone, since no DNA is present to check it. Germline CDR1 is MNHEY and CDR2 is SMNVEV (reference sequence). The length of the CDR3 is 14 residues. CDR3 loop: CASGGQDTAYEQYF.

This clonotype registers medium-sized by frequency. The chain employs TRBV5-5 and TRBJ1-5; TCRdb reports TRBD1, a call that lacks DNA to check it against. CDR1 is SGHKS, CDR2 YYEKEE, per germline (reference sequence). The CDR3 sequence is 15 residues long. CDR3 residues: CASSTGGGLNQPQHF.

By frequency, this clonotype registers medium-sized. The CDR3 sequence is CASSPASRSTDTQYF. The chain links TRBV4-3 to TRBJ2-3; as DNA is missing, the TRBD2 call by TCRdb cannot be tested. The CDR3 is 15 residues long. Germline-derived CDR1 and CDR2 are LGHNA and YSLEER.

By frequency, this clonotype is large (0.1 to 1%). This chain uses TRBV5-6 with TRBJ2-7. This CDR3 region has 14 residues. Germline loops: CDR1 SGHDT, CDR2 YYEEEE. CDR3: CASSPDGSSYEQYF.

By frequency, this clonotype registers large. V and J are TRBV29-1 and TRBJ2-3. The CDR3 spans 11 residues. CDR1 is SQVTM and CDR2 is ANQGSEA in the germline V gene. CDR3 sequence reads: CSVQNADTQYF.

This clonotype is deemed medium-sized by its frequency. The rearrangement joins TRBV27 to TRBJ1-2; lacking DNA, the TRBD1 call made by TCRdb goes unchecked. CDR3 length equals 14 residues. Looked up from germline, CDR1 is MNHEY and CDR2 is SMNVEV (reference sequence). CDR3 loop: CASGGQGSSYGYTF.

Measured by frequency, this clonotype is medium-sized. The chain carries TRBV5-6 and TRBJ2-3; TCRdb's D gene call, TRBD1, goes unchecked for lack of DNA. The CDR3 is 12 residues long. The germline gives CDR1 SGHDT, CDR2 YYEEEE. CDR3 loop: CASSPGTRAQYF.

This clonotype is called large based on its frequency. The V call is TRBV19, the J call TRBJ1-3; the TCRdb call, TRBD1, lacks DNA for checking. The germline V gene encodes CDR1 LNHDA and CDR2 SQIVND (reference sequence). The CDR3 has 16 residues. CDR3 amino acids: CASSATGTGAGNTIYF.

Frequency places this clonotype as medium-sized. V gene TRBV5-1 combines with J gene TRBJ2-3; the TCRdb call, TRBD2, lacks DNA for checking. This CDR3 contains 17 residues. The germline gives CDR1 SGHRS, CDR2 YFSETQ. CDR3 protein: CASSLGHRDSSTDTQYF.

Frequency places this clonotype as medium-sized. The rearrangement links TRBV4-3 to TRBJ2-1; without DNA, the TCRdb call of TRBD2 cannot be checked. The CDR3 totals 16 residues. Germline assignment: CDR1 LGHNA and CDR2 YSLEER. The CDR3 reads CASSQAFRAGDNEQFF.

Considering frequency, this clonotype is medium-sized. The V call is TRBV4-3, the J call TRBJ1-1. The CDR3 totals 20 residues. Germline-derived CDR1 and CDR2 are LGHNA and YSLEER. The CDR3: CASSQDLGVVTALLDTEAFF.

Its frequency marks this clonotype as large. The V gene is TRBV12-3 or TRBV12-4, the J gene TRBJ2-5; the D call of TRBD2 rests on TCRdb alone, since no DNA is present to check it. The CDR3 is 15 amino acids. This chain's CDR3 is CASTGTSGGGETQYF.